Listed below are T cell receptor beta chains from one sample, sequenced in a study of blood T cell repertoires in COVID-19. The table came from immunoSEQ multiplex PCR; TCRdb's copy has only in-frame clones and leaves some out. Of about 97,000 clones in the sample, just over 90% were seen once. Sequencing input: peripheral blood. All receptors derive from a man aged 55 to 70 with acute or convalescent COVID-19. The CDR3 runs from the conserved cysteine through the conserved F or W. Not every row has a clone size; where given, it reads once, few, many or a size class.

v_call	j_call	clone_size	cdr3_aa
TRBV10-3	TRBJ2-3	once	CATGGDTQYF
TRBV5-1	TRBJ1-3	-	CASSLGTGTGNTIYF
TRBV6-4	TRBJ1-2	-	CASSDIGREGSGYTF
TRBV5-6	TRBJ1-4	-	CASSLMTGVTNEKLFF
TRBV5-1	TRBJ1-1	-	CASSLDLVRTEAFF
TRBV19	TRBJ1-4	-	CASSRRTGGAGTNEKLFF
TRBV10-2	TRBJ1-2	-	CASSATNYGYTF
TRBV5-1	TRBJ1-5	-	CASSAVAGRDQPQHF
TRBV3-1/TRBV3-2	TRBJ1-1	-	CASSPTWNTEAFF
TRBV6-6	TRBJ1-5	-	CASSPGTGRGNQPQHF
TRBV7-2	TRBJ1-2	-	CASSLGGGGYTF
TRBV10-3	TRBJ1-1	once	CAISEAGALNTEAFF
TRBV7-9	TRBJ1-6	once	CASSTTGEGSPLHF
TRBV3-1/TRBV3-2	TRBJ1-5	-	CASSQAQGNQPQHF
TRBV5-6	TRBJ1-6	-	CASSRGVNSPLHF
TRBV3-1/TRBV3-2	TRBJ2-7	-	CASSQEGGRQGVDCGEQYF
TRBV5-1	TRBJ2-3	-	CASSLRSTDTQYF